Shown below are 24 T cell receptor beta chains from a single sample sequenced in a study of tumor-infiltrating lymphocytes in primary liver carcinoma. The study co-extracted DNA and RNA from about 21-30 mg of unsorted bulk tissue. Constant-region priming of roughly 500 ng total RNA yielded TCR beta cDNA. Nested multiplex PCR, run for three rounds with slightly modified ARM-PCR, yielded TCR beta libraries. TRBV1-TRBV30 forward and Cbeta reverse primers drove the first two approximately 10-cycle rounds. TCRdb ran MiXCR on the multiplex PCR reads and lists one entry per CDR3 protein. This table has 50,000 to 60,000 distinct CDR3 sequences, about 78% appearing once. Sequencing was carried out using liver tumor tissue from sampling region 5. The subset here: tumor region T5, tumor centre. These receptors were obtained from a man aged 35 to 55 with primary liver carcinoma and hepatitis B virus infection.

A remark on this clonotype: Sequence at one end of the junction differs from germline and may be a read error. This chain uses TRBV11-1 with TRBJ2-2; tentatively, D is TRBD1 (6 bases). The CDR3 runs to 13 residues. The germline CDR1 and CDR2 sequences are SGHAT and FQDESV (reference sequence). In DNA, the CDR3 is TGTGCAAGCAGCTTTTGGGACACCGGGGACCTGCTTTTT. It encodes CASSFWDTGDLLF.

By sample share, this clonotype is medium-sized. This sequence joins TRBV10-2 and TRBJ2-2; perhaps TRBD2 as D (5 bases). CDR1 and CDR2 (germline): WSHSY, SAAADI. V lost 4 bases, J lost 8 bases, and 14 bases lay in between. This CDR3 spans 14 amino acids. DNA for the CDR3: TGCGCCAGCAGTGGACGAAGAGGGAGTGGGGAGCTGTTTTTT. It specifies CASSGRRGSGELFF.

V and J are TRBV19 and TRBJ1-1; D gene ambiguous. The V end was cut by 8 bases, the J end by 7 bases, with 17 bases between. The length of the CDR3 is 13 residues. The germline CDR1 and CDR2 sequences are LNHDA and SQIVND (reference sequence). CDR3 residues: CASQEAALNEAFF. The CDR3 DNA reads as TGTGCCAGTCAGGAGGCCGCCTTGAATGAAGCTTTCTTT.

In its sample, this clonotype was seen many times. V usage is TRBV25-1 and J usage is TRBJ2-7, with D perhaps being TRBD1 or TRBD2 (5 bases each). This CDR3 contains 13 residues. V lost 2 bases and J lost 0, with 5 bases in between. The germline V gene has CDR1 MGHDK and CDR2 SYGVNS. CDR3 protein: CASSEGGSYEQYF. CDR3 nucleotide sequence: TGTGCCAGCAGTGAAGGGGGCTCCTACGAGCAGTACTTC.

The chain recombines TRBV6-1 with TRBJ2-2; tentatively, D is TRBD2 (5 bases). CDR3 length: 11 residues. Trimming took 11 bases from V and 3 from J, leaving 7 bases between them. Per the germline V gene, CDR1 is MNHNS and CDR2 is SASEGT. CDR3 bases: TGTGCCGCAGCGGACACCGGGGAGCTGTTTTTT. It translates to CAAADTGELFF.

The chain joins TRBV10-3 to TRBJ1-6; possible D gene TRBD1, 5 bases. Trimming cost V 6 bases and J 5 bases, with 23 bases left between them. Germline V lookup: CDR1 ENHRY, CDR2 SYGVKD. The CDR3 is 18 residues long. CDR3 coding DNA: TGTGCCATCAGCGGGGCGAGCGCGGGCGCGTCTAATAATTCACCCCTCCACTTT. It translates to CAISGASAGASNNSPLHF.

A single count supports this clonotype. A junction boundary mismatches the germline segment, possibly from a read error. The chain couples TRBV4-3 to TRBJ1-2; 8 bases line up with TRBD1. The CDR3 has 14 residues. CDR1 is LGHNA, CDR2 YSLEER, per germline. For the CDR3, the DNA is TGCGACAGCAGCCAACCCCGGACAGGGAATGGCTACACCTTC. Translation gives CDSSQPRTGNGYTF.

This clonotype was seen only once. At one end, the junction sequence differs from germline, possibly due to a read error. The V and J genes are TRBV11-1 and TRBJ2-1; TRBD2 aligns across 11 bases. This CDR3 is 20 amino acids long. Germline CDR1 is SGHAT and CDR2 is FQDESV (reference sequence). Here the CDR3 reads CASSIGKTSGASQFDNEEFF. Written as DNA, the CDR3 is TGTGCCAGCAGCATAGGAAAGACTAGCGGGGCCTCACAGTTCGACAATGAGGAGTTCTTC.

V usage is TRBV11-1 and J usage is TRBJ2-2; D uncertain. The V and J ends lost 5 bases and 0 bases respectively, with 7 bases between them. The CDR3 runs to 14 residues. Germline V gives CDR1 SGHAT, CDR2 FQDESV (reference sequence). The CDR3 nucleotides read TGTGCCAGCAGCCGTACACCGAACACCGGGGAGCTGTTTTTT. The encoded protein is CASSRTPNTGELFF. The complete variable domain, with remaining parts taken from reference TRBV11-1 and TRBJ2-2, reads EAEVAQSPRYKITEKSQAVAFWCDPISGHATLYWYRQILGQGPELLVQFQDESVVDDSQLPKDRFSAERLKGVDSTLKIQPAELGDSAMYLCASSRTPNTGELFFGEGSRLTVL.

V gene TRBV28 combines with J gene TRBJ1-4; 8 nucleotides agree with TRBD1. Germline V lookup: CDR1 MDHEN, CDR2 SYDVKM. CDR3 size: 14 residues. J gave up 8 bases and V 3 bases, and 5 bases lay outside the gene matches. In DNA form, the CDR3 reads TGTGCCAGCAGTTTCGGACAGGGACGGGAAAAACTGTTTTTT. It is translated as CASSFGQGREKLFF. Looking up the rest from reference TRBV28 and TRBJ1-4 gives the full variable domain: DVKVTQSSRYLVKRTGEKVFLECVQDMDHENMFWYRQDPGLGLRLIYFSYDVKMKEKGDIPEGYSVSREKKERFSLILESASTNQTSMYLCASSFGQGREKLFFGSGTQLSVL.

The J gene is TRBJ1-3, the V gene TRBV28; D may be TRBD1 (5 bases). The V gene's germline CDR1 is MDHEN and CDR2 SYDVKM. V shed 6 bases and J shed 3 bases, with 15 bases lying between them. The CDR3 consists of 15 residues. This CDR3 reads CASSPSTACGNTIYF. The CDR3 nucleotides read TGTGCCAGCAGCCCCTCGACAGCGTGTGGAAACACCATATATTTT. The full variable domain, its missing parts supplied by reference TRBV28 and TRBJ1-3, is DVKVTQSSRYLVKRTGEKVFLECVQDMDHENMFWYRQDPGLGLRLIYFSYDVKMKEKGDIPEGYSVSREKKERFSLILESASTNQTSMYLCASSPSTACGNTIYFGEGSWLTVV.

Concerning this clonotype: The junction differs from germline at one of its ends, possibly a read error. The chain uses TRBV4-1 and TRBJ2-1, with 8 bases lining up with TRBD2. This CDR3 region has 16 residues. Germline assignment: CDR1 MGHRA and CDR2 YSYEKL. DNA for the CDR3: TGCGCCAGCAGCCCCGAAGAAGCGGGGGCTTACAATGAGCAGCTCTTC. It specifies CASSPEEAGAYNEQLF.

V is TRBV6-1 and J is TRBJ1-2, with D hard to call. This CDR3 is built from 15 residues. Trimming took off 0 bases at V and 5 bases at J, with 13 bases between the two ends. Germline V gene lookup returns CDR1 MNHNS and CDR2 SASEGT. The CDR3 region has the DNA TGTGCCAGCAGTGAAGCGCATGTGATTAATTATGGCTACACCTTC. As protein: CASSEAHVINYGYTF.

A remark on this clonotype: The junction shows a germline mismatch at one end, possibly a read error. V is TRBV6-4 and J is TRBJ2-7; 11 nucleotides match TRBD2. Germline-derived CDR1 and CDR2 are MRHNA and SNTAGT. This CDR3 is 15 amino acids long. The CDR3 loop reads CAGSGPTSGVYEQYF. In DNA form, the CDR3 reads TGTGCCGGCAGTGGCCCGACTAGCGGGGTCTACGAGCAGTACTTC.

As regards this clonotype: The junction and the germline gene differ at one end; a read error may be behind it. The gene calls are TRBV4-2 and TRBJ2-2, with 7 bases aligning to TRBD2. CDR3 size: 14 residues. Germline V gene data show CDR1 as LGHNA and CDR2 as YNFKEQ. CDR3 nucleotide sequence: TGTGCCGGCAGCCGAGATCAGGTGGGAGGGGAGCTCTTTTTT. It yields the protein CAGSRDQVGGELFF.

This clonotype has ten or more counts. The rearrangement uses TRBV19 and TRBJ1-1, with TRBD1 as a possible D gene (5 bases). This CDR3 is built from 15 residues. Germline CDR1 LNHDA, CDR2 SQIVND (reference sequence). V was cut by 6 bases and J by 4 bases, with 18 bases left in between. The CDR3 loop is CASRSEFRGRTEAFF. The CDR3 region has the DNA TGTGCCAGTAGATCTGAGTTTAGGGGTCGCACTGAAGCTTTCTTT.

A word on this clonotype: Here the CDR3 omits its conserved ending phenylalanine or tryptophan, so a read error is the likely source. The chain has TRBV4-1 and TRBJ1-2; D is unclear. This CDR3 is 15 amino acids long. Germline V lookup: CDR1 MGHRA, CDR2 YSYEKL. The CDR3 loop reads CAGSPSTGLNYDYTI. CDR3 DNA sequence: TGCGCCGGCAGCCCGTCCACTGGTCTCAACTATGACTACACCATC.

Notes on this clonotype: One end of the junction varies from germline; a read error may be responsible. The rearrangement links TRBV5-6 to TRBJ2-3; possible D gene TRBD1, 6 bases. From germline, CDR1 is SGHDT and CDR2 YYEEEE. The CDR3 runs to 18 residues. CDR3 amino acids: CPSSTMSRQGSFTDTQYF. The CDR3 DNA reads TGTCCCAGCAGCACCATGTCGAGGCAGGGGTCGTTCACAGATACGCAGTATTTT. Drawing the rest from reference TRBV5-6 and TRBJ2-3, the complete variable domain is DAGVTQSPTHLIKTRGQQVTLRCSPKSGHDTVSWYQQALGQGPQFIFQYYEEEERQRGNFPDRFSGHQFPNYSSELNVNALLLGDSALYLCPSSTMSRQGSFTDTQYFGPGTRLTVL.

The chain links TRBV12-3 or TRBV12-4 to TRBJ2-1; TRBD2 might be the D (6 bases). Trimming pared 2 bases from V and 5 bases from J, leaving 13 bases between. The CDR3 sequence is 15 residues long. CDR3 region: CASSLWRDPHNEQFF. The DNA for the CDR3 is TGTGCCAGCAGTTTATGGAGGGATCCCCACAATGAGCAGTTCTTC.

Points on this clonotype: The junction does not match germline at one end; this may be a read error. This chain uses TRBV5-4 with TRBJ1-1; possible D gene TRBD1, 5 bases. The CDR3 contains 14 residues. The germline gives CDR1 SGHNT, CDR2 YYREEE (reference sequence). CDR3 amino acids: CACRSGQRTIEAFF. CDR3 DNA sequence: TGTGCCTGCAGATCAGGGCAGAGGACTATTGAAGCTTTCTTT.

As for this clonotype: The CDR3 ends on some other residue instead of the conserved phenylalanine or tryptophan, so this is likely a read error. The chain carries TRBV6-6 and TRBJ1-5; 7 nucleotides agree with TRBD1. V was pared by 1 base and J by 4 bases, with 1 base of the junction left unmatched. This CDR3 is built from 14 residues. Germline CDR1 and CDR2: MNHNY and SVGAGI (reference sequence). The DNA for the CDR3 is TGTGCCAGCAGTTACTTACAGGGGAATCAGCCCCAGCATTAT. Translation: CASSYLQGNQPQHY.

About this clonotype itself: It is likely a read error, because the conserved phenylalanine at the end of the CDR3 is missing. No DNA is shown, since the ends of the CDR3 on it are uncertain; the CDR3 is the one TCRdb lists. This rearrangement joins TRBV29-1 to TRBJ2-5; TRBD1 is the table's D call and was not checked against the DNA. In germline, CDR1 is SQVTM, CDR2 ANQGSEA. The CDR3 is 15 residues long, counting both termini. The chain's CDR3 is CSVDADRGRAEAHYL.

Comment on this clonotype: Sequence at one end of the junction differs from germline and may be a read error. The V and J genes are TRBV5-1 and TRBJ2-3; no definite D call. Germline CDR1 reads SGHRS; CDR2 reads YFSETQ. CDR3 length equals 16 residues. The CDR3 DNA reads TGCGCCGGCAGCTTGAACGGCCCTGCTAACACAGATACGCAGTATTTT. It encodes CAGSLNGPANTDTQYF.

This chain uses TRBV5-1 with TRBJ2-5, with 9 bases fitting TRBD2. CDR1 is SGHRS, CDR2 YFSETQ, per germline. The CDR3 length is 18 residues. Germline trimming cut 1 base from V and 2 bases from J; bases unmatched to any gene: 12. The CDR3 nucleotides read TGCGCCAGCAGCTTGACCGGGGCTAGCGGGGTCCTACAAGAGACCCAGTACTTC. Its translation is CASSLTGASGVLQETQYF.